This is a list of T cell receptor beta chains from one sample in a study of cytomegalovirus exposure and HLA in healthy donors. Assay: immunoSEQ multiplex PCR; the TCRdb copy retains only in-frame clones and omits some. Of fewer than 85,000 clones listed, roughly 90% are singletons. The sample taken for sequencing was PBMCs. The receptor set was obtained from a woman under 30 in good health and CMV-seropositive. Both conserved end residues are part of each CDR3. The D gene is left open where the match is weak. Rows may omit the clone size; those that give it use once, few, many or a size class.

TRBJ1-2 | - | - | TRBV28 | CASSTFARNYGYTF | TGTGCCAGCAGCACATTCGCTAGAAACTATGGCTACACCTTC
TRBJ2-7 | - | TRBD1 | TRBV6-6 | CASNKAGTGGYEQYF | TGTGCCAGCAACAAAGCCGGGACAGGGGGATACGAGCAGTACTTC
TRBJ1-2 | few | - | TRBV9 | CASSVGQYSYGYTF | TGTGCCAGCAGCGTCGGACAGTATAGCTATGGCTACACCTTC
TRBJ2-2 | few | - | TRBV10-2 | CASSESGGANTGELFF | TGCGCCAGCAGTGAGTCGGGGGGAGCGAACACCGGGGAGCTGTTTTTT
TRBJ1-2 | - | TRBD1 | TRBV14 | CASSQSGQGANGYTF | TGTGCCAGCAGCCAGTCGGGACAGGGGGCTAATGGCTACACCTTC
TRBJ2-3 | - | TRBD1 | TRBV4-2 | CASSHAETGGGDTQYF | TGTGCCAGCAGTCACGCCGAGACAGGGGGTGGAGATACGCAGTATTTT
TRBJ2-7 | - | - | TRBV10-3 | CAIRDTSYEQYF | TGTGCCATCAGGGACACTTCCTACGAGCAGTACTTC
TRBJ2-3 | few | TRBD1 | TRBV6-1 | CASSEGQGAPDTQYF | TGTGCCAGCAGTGAAGGACAGGGGGCCCCAGATACGCAGTATTTT
TRBJ2-3 | - | TRBD2 | TRBV29-1 | CSGILAGGPSGTDTQYF | TGCAGCGGGATACTAGCGGGGGGTCCAAGTGGCACAGATACGCAGTATTTT
TRBJ2-3 | - | TRBD1 | TRBV15 | CATSRSTGFEAVTDTQYF | TGTGCCACCAGCAGATCGACAGGGTTTGAAGCCGTCACAGATACGCAGTATTTT
TRBJ2-5 | - | TRBD1 | TRBV6-6 | CASSQDRRFGTQYF | TGTGCCAGCAGCCAGGACAGGCGTTTTGGGACCCAGTACTTC
TRBJ2-7 | - | - | TRBV28 | CASSLLHRGRDYEQYF | TGTGCCAGCAGTTTATTGCATCGCGGCAGGGACTACGAGCAGTACTTC
TRBJ1-2 | - | TRBD1 | TRBV29-1 | CSVEDRGLNGYTF | TGCAGCGTTGAAGACAGGGGGCTGAATGGCTACACCTTC
TRBJ2-7 | - | - | TRBV11-2 | CASSSRQTKSYEQYF | TGTGCCAGCAGCTCGAGACAGACCAAATCCTACGAGCAGTACTTC
TRBJ1-2 | few | - | TRBV6-1 | CASSDGLSGGAGYTF | TGTGCCAGCAGTGACGGGTTATCGGGGGGCGCTGGCTACACCTTC
TRBJ2-1 | - | - | TRBV5-8 | CASSLRDSYNEQFF | TGTGCCAGCAGCTTGCGGGACTCCTACAATGAGCAGTTCTTC
TRBJ1-1 | - | - | TRBV19 | CASSLGGYMKAFF | TGTGCCAGTAGTCTGGGGGGTTATATGAAAGCTTTCTTT
TRBJ2-3 | - | TRBD2 | TRBV27 | CASRPGLASTDTQYF | TGTGCCAGCAGGCCGGGACTAGCGTCCACAGATACGCAGTATTTT
TRBJ2-3 | - | TRBD1 | TRBV29-1 | CSVTGTGGTDTQYF | TGCAGCGTGACCGGGACAGGGGGCACAGATACGCAGTATTTT
TRBJ1-5 | - | - | TRBV19 | CASKKTENQPQHF | TGTGCCAGTAAGAAGACGGAGAATCAGCCCCAGCATTTT
TRBJ2-5 | - | TRBD1 | TRBV7-8 | CASSPRDRGGETQYF | TGTGCCAGCAGCCCGCGGGACAGGGGAGGGGAGACCCAGTACTTC
TRBJ1-1 | - | - | TRBV2 | CASTGEVNTEAFF | TGTGCCAGCACCGGTGAGGTAAACACTGAAGCTTTCTTT
TRBJ1-1 | - | - | TRBV6-1 | CASSEWQGLVTEAFF | TGTGCCAGCAGTGAGTGGCAGGGGCTTGTCACTGAAGCTTTCTTT
TRBJ1-1 | - | TRBD1 | TRBV6-5 | CASSYDRGNTEAFF | TGTGCCAGCAGTTACGACAGGGGGAACACTGAAGCTTTCTTT
TRBJ2-2 | - | TRBD1 | TRBV4-3 | CASSQGYRLGQGATGELFF | TGCGCCAGCAGCCAAGGATATCGACTAGGACAGGGAGCCACCGGGGAGCTGTTTTTT
TRBJ2-3 | - | TRBD1 | TRBV7-9 | CATDRQNQGQDFTDTQYF | TGTGCCACCGACAGACAGAATCAGGGACAGGACTTCACAGATACGCAGTATTTT
TRBJ2-5 | - | - | TRBV7-8 | CASSLAVAAQTQYF | TGTGCCAGCAGCTTAGCGGTGGCGGCGCAGACCCAGTACTTC
TRBJ1-1 | - | - | TRBV19 | CASRALGRVNTEAFF | TGTGCCAGTAGGGCTTTGGGCCGAGTGAACACTGAAGCTTTCTTT
TRBJ2-2 | - | TRBD1 | TRBV7-9 | CASSSDRQGPNTGELFF | TGTGCCAGCAGCTCGGACAGACAGGGGCCGAACACCGGGGAGCTGTTTTTT
TRBJ1-1 | - | - | TRBV5-1 | CASSSGGRAEAFF | TGCGCCAGCAGCTCTGGAGGAAGGGCTGAAGCTTTCTTT
TRBJ1-1 | - | - | TRBV29-1 | CSATENTEAFF | TGCAGCGCAACAGAGAACACTGAAGCTTTCTTT
TRBJ2-1 | - | TRBD1 | TRBV5-1 | CASSLPGGSYNEQFF | TGCGCCAGCAGCTTGCCAGGGGGCTCCTACAATGAGCAGTTCTTC
TRBJ2-7 | - | TRBD1 | TRBV11-2 | CASRLTGGSSPYEQYF | TGTGCCAGCAGATTAACAGGGGGCTCTTCTCCCTACGAGCAGTACTTC
TRBJ1-2 | few | TRBD1 | TRBV27 | CASSSQGGAKGYTF | TGTGCCAGCAGTTCTCAAGGGGGCGCGAAAGGCTACACCTTC
TRBJ2-2 | - | - | TRBV10-3 | CAISERANRVRDGELFF | TGTGCCATCAGTGAGCGGGCGAACAGGGTGAGAGACGGGGAGCTGTTTTTT
TRBJ2-5 | - | - | TRBV19 | CASSTRGLGETQYF | TGTGCCAGTAGTACCAGGGGATTGGGAGAGACCCAGTACTTC
TRBJ1-4 | - | - | TRBV2 | CASSESGRGGEKLFF | TGTGCCAGCAGTGAATCTGGTAGGGGGGGTGAAAAACTGTTTTTT
TRBJ2-1 | - | - | TRBV9 | CASSTKGLVYNEQFF | TGTGCCAGCAGCACCAAGGGACTTGTATACAATGAGCAGTTCTTC
TRBJ2-7 | - | TRBD2 | TRBV28 | CASSPPRLAGEGGRQYF | TGTGCCAGCAGCCCCCCCCGACTAGCGGGGGAGGGGGGTCGGCAGTACTTC
TRBJ2-3 | - | - | TRBV5-6 | CASSLDWALDAGDTQYF | TGTGCCAGCAGCTTGGATTGGGCGTTGGATGCCGGAGATACGCAGTATTTT
TRBJ1-5 | - | TRBD1 | TRBV2 | CASRQGFYSNQPQHF | TGTGCCAGCCGACAGGGGTTTTATAGCAATCAGCCCCAGCATTTT
TRBJ1-1 | - | - | TRBV6-1 | CASSELFGGGSEAFF | TGTGCCAGCAGTGAACTATTCGGGGGAGGCTCTGAAGCTTTCTTT
TRBJ2-3 | - | TRBD1 | TRBV7-8 | CASSLGEGWTGAGDTQYF | TGTGCCAGCAGCTTAGGGGAGGGCTGGACAGGGGCGGGAGATACGCAGTATTTT
TRBJ2-6 | - | TRBD1 | TRBV28 | CATSGQGASGANVLTF | TGTGCCACCTCGGGACAGGGGGCGTCTGGGGCCAACGTCCTGACTTTC
TRBJ2-3 | - | - | TRBV4-1 | CASSIVAVEADTQYF | TGCGCCAGCAGCATCGTAGCGGTCGAGGCAGATACGCAGTATTTT